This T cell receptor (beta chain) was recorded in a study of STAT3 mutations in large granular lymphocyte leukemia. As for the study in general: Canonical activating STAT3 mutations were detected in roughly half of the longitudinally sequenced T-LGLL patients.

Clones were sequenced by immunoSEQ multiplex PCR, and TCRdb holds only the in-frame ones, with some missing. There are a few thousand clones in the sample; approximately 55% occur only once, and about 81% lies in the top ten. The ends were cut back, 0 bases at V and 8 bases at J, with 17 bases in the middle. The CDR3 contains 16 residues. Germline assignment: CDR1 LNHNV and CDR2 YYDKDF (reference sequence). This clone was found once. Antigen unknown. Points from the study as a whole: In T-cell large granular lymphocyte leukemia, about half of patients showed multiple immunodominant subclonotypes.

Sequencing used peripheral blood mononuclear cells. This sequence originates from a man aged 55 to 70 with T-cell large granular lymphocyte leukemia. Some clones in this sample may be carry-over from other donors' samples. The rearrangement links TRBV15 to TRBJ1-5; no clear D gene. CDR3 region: CATSRDDGSHAEPQHF. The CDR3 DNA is TGTGCCACCAGCAGAGATGACGGCAGCCACGCCGAGCCCCAGCATTTT.